One sample yielded the 24 T cell receptor beta chains listed below, sequenced in a study of response to subunit inactivated influenza vaccine. TCRdb independently ran MiXCR on the RT-PCR reads; one entry per CDR3 protein. The data contain 710,000 or so distinct CDR3 sequences, around 16% of them singletons. The sequenced sample was PBMCs from blood, obtained 11 to 12 days after vaccination. All receptors derive from a man in his fifties or sixties who received an inactivated influenza vaccine.

A few counts support this clonotype. The chain uses TRBV28 and TRBJ2-7; D gene unclear. Trimming shortened V by 3 bases and J by 0 bases, and 15 bases separated the two germline ends. There are 16 residues in the CDR3. Germline CDR1 and CDR2: MDHEN and SYDVKM. The chain's CDR3 is CASSFTVVRSSYEQYF. CDR3 coding DNA: TGTGCCAGCAGTTTTACCGTTGTTCGGAGCTCCTACGAGCAGTACTTC.

The genes are TRBV18 and TRBJ2-1; TRBD1 agrees at 8 bases. Germline assignment: CDR1 KGHSH and CDR2 LQKENI. The CDR3 loop spans 15 amino acids. With 3 bases clipped from V and 9 bases from J, the junction kept 10 bases outside the gene matches. CDR3 sequence: CASSPTDRDLSEQFF. As DNA, the CDR3 is TGTGCCAGCTCACCGACGGACAGGGATTTAAGTGAGCAGTTCTTC.

This clonotype was counted many times. The V and J genes are TRBV6-5 and TRBJ2-3; TRBD2 matches at 9 bases. The V gene's germline CDR1 is MNHEY and CDR2 SVGAGI. After removal of 2 bases from V and 2 bases from J, the junction contained 5 bases not matched to a gene. The CDR3 runs 16 residues. CDR3 DNA sequence: TGTGCCAGCAGTTACAGGGCGGGAGGGGCCACAGATACGCAGTATTTT. It specifies CASSYRAGGATDTQYF.

This sequence joins TRBV6-2 or TRBV6-3 and TRBJ1-1, with D uncertain. This CDR3 has 12 amino acids. V shed 9 bases and J shed 1 base, with 9 bases lying between them. CDR1 and CDR2 (germline): MNHEY, SVGEGT. The CDR3 is CASNSENTEAFF. CDR3 nucleotide sequence: TGTGCCAGTAACAGCGAGAACACTGAAGCTTTCTTT.

The CDR3: CASTPFGTWGYTF. In DNA form, the CDR3 reads TGTGCCAGCACCCCCTTCGGGACATGGGGCTACACCTTC. The chain carries TRBV6-2 or TRBV6-3 and TRBJ1-2; D is possibly TRBD1 (6 bases). This CDR3 is 13 amino acids long. CDR1 MNHEY and CDR2 SVGEGT come from the germline V gene. The V gene lost 7 bases and the J gene lost 8 bases, with 17 bases spanning the gap.

Only a few counts were recorded for this clonotype. The J gene is TRBJ2-4, the V gene TRBV29-1; the D is unclear. Germline V CDR1 and CDR2: SQVTM, ANQGSEA. The CDR3 sequence is 15 residues long. V lost 4 bases, J lost 0 bases, and 13 bases lay in between. CDR3 nucleotides: TGCAGCGTTGTAGGGAAAACTCTAGCCAAAAACATTCAGTACTTC. This translates into CSVVGKTLAKNIQYF.

This chain links TRBV5-6 with TRBJ1-2; D gene unclear. The CDR3 has 12 amino acids. Trimming removed 0 bases at V and 6 bases at J, with 6 bases between. Germline CDR1 and CDR2: SGHDT and YYEEEE. The CDR3 DNA reads as TGTGCCAGCAGCTTGGAGGCTCATGGCTACACCTTC. It translates to CASSLEAHGYTF.

There are a few counts of this clonotype. The chain combines TRBV10-3 with TRBJ2-5; 7 nucleotides agree with TRBD2. Germline V gives CDR1 ENHRY, CDR2 SYGVKD. This CDR3 comprises 14 residues. Trimming removed 3 bases from V and 4 bases from J; junction bases left unmatched: 5. CDR3 amino acids: CAISDESGVETQYF. The DNA of the CDR3 is TGTGCCATCAGTGACGAGAGCGGGGTAGAGACCCAGTACTTC.

The chain employs TRBV6-5 and TRBJ2-5, with TRBD1 as a possible D gene (6 bases). V was trimmed by 2 bases and J by 5 bases, leaving 15 bases between them. In germline, CDR1 is MNHEY, CDR2 SVGAGI. The CDR3 totals 15 residues. CDR3 protein: CASSYAGNRDETQYF. The CDR3 DNA is TGTGCCAGCAGTTACGCCGGTAACAGGGATGAGACCCAGTACTTC.

This clonotype was detected once. The chain uses TRBV3-1 and TRBJ2-4; TRBD2 aligns across 14 bases. This CDR3 comprises 18 residues. Germline CDR1 LGHDT, CDR2 YNNKEL (reference sequence). The CDR3 DNA reads TGTACCTTCAGTTCCCTGGGACTAGCGGGAGTGGTGGGAAACATTCAGTACTTC. Protein sequence: CTFSSLGLAGVVGNIQYF.

In its sample, this clonotype was seen a few times. This chain joins TRBV24-1 and TRBJ1-1, with TRBD1 matching 8 bases. Germline-derived CDR1 and CDR2 are KGHDR and SFDVKD. CDR3 length: 13 residues. J gave up 14 bases and V 4 bases, and 11 bases lay outside the gene matches. The CDR3 here is CATSEIQGGPTFF. The DNA of the CDR3 is TGTGCCACCAGTGAGATACAGGGGGGACCCACCTTCTTT.

This clonotype was counted at least ten times. The genes are TRBV6-4 and TRBJ2-1, with D perhaps matching TRBD2 (6 bases). This CDR3 spans 13 amino acids. Between the trimmed V and J ends, which lost 0 bases and 9 bases, there was a span of 9 bases. Germline assignment: CDR1 MRHNA and CDR2 SNTAGT. CDR3 sequence (DNA): TGTGCCAGCAGTGACTCCGGCGGGACTGAGCAGTTCTTC. As protein: CASSDSGGTEQFF.

The chain's CDR3 is CASSQDGLVMNEQFF. The CDR3 nucleotides read TGTGCCAGCAGCCAAGATGGACTAGTCATGAATGAGCAGTTCTTC. The chain employs TRBV4-2 and TRBJ2-1; 7 nucleotides match TRBD2. This CDR3 region has 15 residues. V shed 0 bases, J shed 7 bases, and the junction held 6 bases outside the gene matches. The germline gives CDR1 LGHNA, CDR2 YNFKEQ.

This clonotype was picked up a small number of times. This chain joins TRBV10-3 and TRBJ2-2; no reliable D call. Looked up from germline, CDR1 is ENHRY and CDR2 is SYGVKD. This CDR3 comprises 16 residues. The V gene lost 4 bases and the J gene lost 0 bases, with 12 bases spanning the gap. The CDR3 nucleotides read TGTGCCATCAGTGGGCCGGGCACTACGAACACCGGGGAGCTGTTTTTT. It is translated as CAISGPGTTNTGELFF.

At least ten counts were recorded for this clonotype. V gene TRBV7-2 combines with J gene TRBJ2-3, with D possibly TRBD2 on 5 matching bases. The CDR3 totals 13 residues. Per germline, CDR1 SGHTA and CDR2 FQGNSA. The V and J ends lost 5 bases and 8 bases respectively, with 14 bases between them. Written as DNA, the CDR3 is TGTGCCAGCAGCCCCACCGGGATCCCTACGCAGTATTTT. Amino acids: CASSPTGIPTQYF.

This clonotype was seen only once. This chain joins TRBV27 and TRBJ2-7; 9 nucleotides agree with TRBD2. Germline trimming cut 4 bases from V and 3 bases from J; bases unmatched to any gene: 4. The CDR3 runs 14 residues. CDR1 is MNHEY, CDR2 SMNVEV, per germline (reference sequence). The CDR3 DNA follows: TGTGCCAGCAGTTGGGCGGGAGGGAACTACGAGCAGTACTTC. Translated: CASSWAGGNYEQYF.

The rearrangement uses TRBV5-1 and TRBJ2-7; 8 bases map to TRBD2. Germline CDR1 SGHRS, CDR2 YFSETQ. CDR3 length: 16 amino acids. V lost 4 bases and J lost 3; bases outside the gene matches: 12. Written as DNA, the CDR3 is TGCGCCAGCAGCCCCCGGGGGGGCGAATTGGGCTACGAGCAGTACTTC. Amino acid sequence: CASSPRGGELGYEQYF.

The chain uses TRBV5-1 and TRBJ2-7; D remains unclear. The germline gives CDR1 SGHRS, CDR2 YFSETQ. The CDR3 is 14 amino acids. Trimming stripped 3 bases from V and 2 bases from J, with 12 bases between. CDR3 residues: CASSWANGPYEQYF. Written as DNA, the CDR3 is TGCGCCAGCAGCTGGGCCAATGGACCCTACGAGCAGTACTTC. The whole variable domain, filled in from reference TRBV5-1 and TRBJ2-7, reads KAGVTQTPRYLIKTRGQQVTLSCSPISGHRSVSWYQQTPGQGLQFLFEYFSETQRNKGNFPGRFSGRQFSNSRSEMNVSTLELGDSALYLCASSWANGPYEQYFGPGTRLTVT.

This clonotype was counted a few times. The gene calls are TRBV5-1 and TRBJ1-1; a weak D match, TRBD1 (5 bases). CDR3 length: 14 residues. V was pared by 7 bases and J by 0 bases, with 13 bases between. Germline V CDR1 and CDR2: SGHRS, YFSETQ. CDR3 coding DNA: TGCGCCAGCGGGCTTGGGGCAATGAACACTGAAGCTTTCTTT. Translated: CASGLGAMNTEAFF.

This clonotype was seen a handful of times. V and J are TRBV12-3 or TRBV12-4 and TRBJ2-1; D gene ambiguous. The CDR3 totals 14 residues. The ends were cut back, 0 bases at V and 9 bases at J, with 12 bases in the middle. CDR3 residues: CASSLAWRSFEQFF. The CDR3 nucleotides are TGTGCCAGCAGTTTAGCGTGGCGGTCATTTGAGCAGTTCTTC.

The chain uses TRBV4-1 and TRBJ1-3; 9 nucleotides match TRBD1. CDR1 MGHRA and CDR2 YSYEKL come from the germline V gene. The V and J ends lost 1 base and 8 bases, in that order; junction bases with no gene match: 6. The CDR3 is made up of 15 amino acids. In DNA, the CDR3 is TGCGCCAGCAGCCAAGGGACAGGGGCTGTGTACACCATATATTTT. Its protein is CASSQGTGAVYTIYF.

V gene TRBV3-1 combines with J gene TRBJ2-1; the D gene is possibly TRBD2 (5 bases). The CDR3 is 13 amino acids. Germline V gene data show CDR1 as LGHDT and CDR2 as YNNKEL (reference sequence). Between the trimmed V and J ends, which lost 4 bases and 8 bases, there was a span of 12 bases. The CDR3 protein is CASSPREGDEQFF. The CDR3 DNA reads as TGTGCCAGCAGCCCCCGGGAAGGAGATGAGCAGTTCTTC.

The V and J genes are TRBV4-1 and TRBJ2-3, with TRBD2 identical over 7 bases. CDR3 length: 15 amino acids. Trimming cost V 2 bases and J 2 bases; bases outside gene matches: 4. Per germline, CDR1 MGHRA and CDR2 YSYEKL. The CDR3 protein is CASSQSGLTTDTQYF. The DNA for the CDR3 is TGCGCCAGCAGCCAATCGGGACTAACCACAGATACGCAGTATTTT.

This clonotype was counted only a few times. CDR3 sequence reads: CASSYYRNQPQHF. For the CDR3, the DNA is TGTGCCAGCAGCTATTATCGCAATCAGCCCCAGCATTTT. This chain connects TRBV5-5 to TRBJ1-5; D remains unclear. This CDR3 comprises 13 residues. Trimming took off 3 bases at V and 2 bases at J, with 6 bases between the two ends. The germline CDR1 and CDR2 sequences are SGHKS and YYEKEE (reference sequence).